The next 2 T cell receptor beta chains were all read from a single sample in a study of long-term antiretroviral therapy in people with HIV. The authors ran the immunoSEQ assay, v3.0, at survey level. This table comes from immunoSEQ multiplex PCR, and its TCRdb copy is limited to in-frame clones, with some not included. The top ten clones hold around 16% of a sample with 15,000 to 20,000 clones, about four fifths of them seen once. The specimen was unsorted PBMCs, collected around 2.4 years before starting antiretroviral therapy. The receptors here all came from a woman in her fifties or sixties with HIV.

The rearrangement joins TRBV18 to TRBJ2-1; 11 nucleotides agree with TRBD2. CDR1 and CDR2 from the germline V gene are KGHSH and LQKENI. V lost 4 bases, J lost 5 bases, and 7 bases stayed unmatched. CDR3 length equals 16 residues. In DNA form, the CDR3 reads TGTGCCAGCTCACTCCCTTTAGCGGGGGGGAACAATGAGCAGTTCTTC. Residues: CASSLPLAGGNNEQFF.

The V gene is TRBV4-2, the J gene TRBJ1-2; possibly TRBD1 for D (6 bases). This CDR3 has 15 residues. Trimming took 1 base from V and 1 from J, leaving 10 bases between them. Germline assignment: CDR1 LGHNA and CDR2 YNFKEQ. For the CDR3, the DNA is TGTGCCAGCAGCCAAGTATCAGGGGTTAACTATGGCTACACCTTC. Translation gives CASSQVSGVNYGYTF.